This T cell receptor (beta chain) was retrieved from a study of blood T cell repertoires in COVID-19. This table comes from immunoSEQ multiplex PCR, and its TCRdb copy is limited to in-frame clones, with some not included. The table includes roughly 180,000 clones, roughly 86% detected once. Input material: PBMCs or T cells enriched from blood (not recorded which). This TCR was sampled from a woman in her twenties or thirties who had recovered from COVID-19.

The DNA of the CDR3 is TGCGCCAGCAGCCCTGGGGGGGGCTACGAGCAGTACTTC. This encodes CASSPGGGYEQYF. This sequence joins TRBV5-1 and TRBJ2-7, with 7 bases identical to TRBD2. The CDR3 loop spans 13 amino acids. Germline CDR1 is SGHRS and CDR2 is YFSETQ. Losses at the gene ends were 4 bases for V and 3 bases for J; bases not matched to a gene: 4.